This T cell receptor beta chain stems from a study of T cell changes during pregnancy in multiple sclerosis. V dropped 0 bases and J dropped 5 bases, with 12 bases sitting between them. The CDR3 has 15 amino acids. The germline CDR1 and CDR2 sequences are SGHDT and YYEEEE. Profiled with immunoSEQ multiplex PCR; TCRdb holds only in-frame clones, not every one. The repertoire holds some 30,000 clones, approximately 90% seen once, with roughly 7.9% in the top ten. The TCR sequence derives from a female donor with multiple sclerosis, enrolled in a pregnancy study. The specimen was CD8+ T cells from peripheral blood mononuclear cells, collected before pregnancy. The V and J genes are TRBV5-6 and TRBJ2-1; D possibly corresponds to TRBD1 (5 bases). CDR3 loop: CASSLGAQGNNEQFF. DNA for the CDR3: TGTGCCAGCAGCTTGGGGGCGCAGGGTAACAATGAGCAGTTCTTC.